These 30 T cell receptor beta chains originate from one sample sequenced in a study of blood T cell repertoires in COVID-19. TCRdb's copy holds only in-frame clones and misses some; the assay was immunoSEQ multiplex PCR. The table lists about 160,000 clones, over 70% of them singletons. Sample: peripheral blood. The receptors originated from a man between 65 and 85 years old with acute or convalescent COVID-19.

The rearrangement uses TRBV10-3 and TRBJ1-5; TRBD1 is a possible D gene (6 bases). In germline, CDR1 is ENHRY, CDR2 SYGVKD. The CDR3 spans 15 residues. Trimming left V 5 bases short and J 6 bases short, with 17 bases between. The CDR3 nucleotides are TGTGCCATCAGTTCAACAGGGCCCTACGGTCAGCCCCAGCATTTT. Its protein product is CAISSTGPYGQPQHF.

This clone has a handful of counts. The chain joins TRBV9 to TRBJ2-5; D gene ambiguous. Germline lookup yields CDR1 SGDLS and CDR2 YYNGEE. With 0 bases removed from V and 5 bases from J, the gap between germline ends came to 5 bases. The CDR3 totals 12 residues. CDR3 in DNA: TGTGCCAGCAGCGTAGATTCGGAGACCCAGTACTTC. Amino acids: CASSVDSETQYF.

The chain joins TRBV2 to TRBJ2-7; 9 bases fit TRBD2. The CDR3 runs 13 residues. J was trimmed by 3 bases and V by 6 bases; bases with no gene match: 3. CDR1 and CDR2 (germline): SNHLY, FYNNEI. The CDR3 sequence is CASRSSGNYEQYF. In DNA form, the CDR3 reads TGTGCCAGCAGGTCTAGCGGGAACTACGAGCAGTACTTC.

Points on this clone: Other DNA sequences in the same sample also yield this CDR3. The chain carries TRBV19 and TRBJ2-7; TRBD1 is a possible D gene (6 bases). CDR3 size: 14 residues. V lost 4 bases and J lost 3, with 13 bases in between. From germline, CDR1 is LNHDA and CDR2 SQIVND (reference sequence). The CDR3 nucleotides are TGTGCCAGTAGTACCCCGGGACAATTCTACGAGCAGTACTTC. This translates into CASSTPGQFYEQYF. The whole variable domain, remainder taken from reference TRBV19 and TRBJ2-7, is DGGITQSPKYLFRKEGQNVTLSCEQNLNHDAMYWYRQDPGQGLRLIYYSQIVNDFQKGDIAEGYSVSREKKESFPLTVTSAQKNPTAFYLCASSTPGQFYEQYFGPGTRLTVT.

The V and J genes are TRBV9 and TRBJ2-5, with 9 positions matching TRBD2. CDR1 SGDLS and CDR2 YYNGEE come from the germline V gene. With V trimmed by 0 bases and J by 3 bases, 3 bases remained unmatched. This CDR3 spans 15 amino acids. DNA of the CDR3: TGTGCCAGCAGCGTAGTCCCTAGCGGGGAAGAGACCCAGTACTTC. Its protein is CASSVVPSGEETQYF.

This chain connects TRBV28 to TRBJ1-5, with 9 bases aligning to TRBD1. Germline-derived CDR1 and CDR2 are MDHEN and SYDVKM. The ends lost 5 bases at V and 1 base at J; junction bases unmatched: 15. The CDR3 is 19 amino acids. In nucleotides, the CDR3 is TGTGCCAGCAGTCCCTATGGACAGGGGACCCATATGAGCAATCAGCCCCAGCATTTT. Translating it yields CASSPYGQGTHMSNQPQHF. The variable domain in full, completed from reference TRBV28 and TRBJ1-5, reads DVKVTQSSRYLVKRTGEKVFLECVQDMDHENMFWYRQDPGLGLRLIYFSYDVKMKEKGDIPEGYSVSREKKERFSLILESASTNQTSMYLCASSPYGQGTHMSNQPQHFGDGTRLSIL.

The V and J genes are TRBV12-5 and TRBJ1-5, with a tentative D call TRBD1 (5 bases). V lost 1 base and J 2 bases, leaving 12 bases between the germline ends. The CDR3 consists of 16 residues. Germline loops: CDR1 LGHNT, CDR2 FRNRAP. DNA of the CDR3: TGTGCTAGTGGTTTGGCTGCGGTAGGGGGCAATCAGCCCCAGCATTTT. The encoded protein is CASGLAAVGGNQPQHF.

This clone was seen only once. The chain has TRBV7-3 and TRBJ2-2; TRBD2 matches 7 bases. Trimming removed 5 bases from V and 5 bases from J; junction bases left unmatched: 8. This CDR3 region has 15 residues. Germline V gene data show CDR1 as SGHTA and CDR2 as FQGTGA. Written as DNA, the CDR3 is TGTGCCAGCAGCCGGGGAGGGCCAGCTACCGGGGAGCTGTTTTTT. It codes for CASSRGGPATGELFF. The variable domain in full, with the rest retrieved from reference TRBV7-3 and TRBJ2-2, is GAGVSQTPSNKVTEKGKYVELRCDPISGHTALYWYRQSLGQGPEFLIYFQGTGAADDSGLPNDRFFAVRPEGSVSTLKIQRTERGDSAVYLCASSRGGPATGELFFGEGSRLTVL.

The chain carries TRBV4-3 and TRBJ2-6, with no clear D. This CDR3 has 19 residues. V was trimmed by 0 bases and J by 0 bases, leaving 15 bases between them. Germline CDR1 and CDR2: LGHNA and YSLEER. CDR3 sequence: CASSQDPSSPFSGANVLTF. The CDR3 nucleotides are TGCGCCAGCAGCCAAGATCCTAGTAGTCCATTCTCTGGGGCCAACGTCCTGACTTTC.

V gene TRBV3-1 (or the pseudogene TRBV3-2) combines with J gene TRBJ2-1, with a possible D match to TRBD2 (6 bases). The V gene lost 3 bases and the J gene lost 8 bases, with 11 bases spanning the gap. The CDR3 is made up of 13 amino acids. Germline CDR1 LGHDT, CDR2 YNNKEL (reference sequence). The CDR3: CASSQNSGDEQFF. The CDR3 DNA follows: TGTGCCAGCAGCCAGAATTCGGGGGATGAGCAGTTCTTC.

This chain connects TRBV6-5 to TRBJ1-2, with 7 positions matching TRBD1. CDR1 and CDR2 from the germline V gene are MNHEY and SVGAGI. With 2 bases clipped from V and 3 bases from J, the junction kept 6 bases outside the gene matches. The length of the CDR3 is 15 residues. CDR3 coding DNA: TGTGCCAGCAGTTACGCGGGTAGGGGGCACTATGGCTACACCTTC. It yields the protein CASSYAGRGHYGYTF.

The CDR3 sequence: CASSEPRWRETQYF. In DNA form, the CDR3 reads TGTGCCAGCAGTGAGCCACGGTGGAGAGAGACCCAGTACTTC. The gene calls are TRBV6-2 or TRBV6-3 and TRBJ2-5; unclear D gene. V was pared by 5 bases and J by 4 bases, with 14 bases between. The CDR3 is 14 amino acids. Germline CDR1 reads MNHEY; CDR2 reads SVGEGT.

The chain links TRBV5-1 to TRBJ2-1; TRBD1 is a possible D gene (5 bases). Trimming pared 3 bases from V and 1 base from J, leaving 11 bases between. Germline V gives CDR1 SGHRS, CDR2 YFSETQ. The CDR3 runs 15 residues. The CDR3 DNA follows: TGCGCCAGCAGCTCGGACATTGCTTCCTACAATGAGCAGTTCTTC. Protein sequence: CASSSDIASYNEQFF.

This clone was picked up many times. The rearrangement joins TRBV7-6 to TRBJ2-2; D is unclear. The CDR3 contains 12 residues. Germline CDR1 and CDR2: SGHVS and FNYEAQ. Trimming cost V 2 bases and J 7 bases, with 5 bases left between them. CDR3 in DNA: TGTGCCAGCAGCTTATCCTTCGGGGAGCTGTTTTTT. It codes for CASSLSFGELFF.

V usage is TRBV19 and J usage is TRBJ2-5; a weak D match, TRBD1 (6 bases). The V and J ends lost 3 bases and 4 bases respectively, with 15 bases between them. The CDR3 spans 15 residues. Per germline, CDR1 LNHDA and CDR2 SQIVND (reference sequence). The chain's CDR3 is CASSIFQGLGETQYF. CDR3 in DNA: TGTGCCAGTAGTATTTTTCAGGGGCTTGGAGAGACCCAGTACTTC.

The chain has TRBV11-3 and TRBJ1-1; no definite D call. V was trimmed by 0 bases and J by 6 bases, leaving 8 bases between them. Germline V gives CDR1 SGHNT, CDR2 YENEEA. The CDR3 length is 13 residues. The CDR3 DNA reads as TGTGCCAGCAGCTTAGATCATGCGGCTGAAGCTTTCTTT. Its protein product is CASSLDHAAEAFF.

The rearrangement links TRBV28 to TRBJ2-4; TRBD1 agrees at 9 bases. Germline V gene data show CDR1 as MDHEN and CDR2 as SYDVKM. The CDR3 has 15 amino acids. The V gene end was trimmed by 6 bases and the J gene end by 5 bases; junction bases not matched to a gene: 8. CDR3 protein: CASSSWTGVENIQYF. For the CDR3, the DNA is TGTGCCAGCAGCTCCTGGACAGGGGTCGAAAACATTCAGTACTTC.

This chain connects TRBV20-1 to TRBJ1-1; 8 nucleotides agree with TRBD1. This CDR3 region has 12 residues. V lost 3 bases and J lost 8; bases outside the gene matches: 5. Germline-derived CDR1 and CDR2 are DFQATT and SNEGSKA (reference sequence). The CDR3 spells CSASRTGWEAFF. The CDR3 DNA reads TGCAGTGCTAGTAGGACAGGGTGGGAAGCTTTCTTT.

The chain carries TRBV7-9 and TRBJ1-5; 9 positions agree with TRBD1. The CDR3 covers 14 residues. Trimming at V came to 6 bases and at J to 6 bases, leaving 6 bases not matched to a gene. Germline V gives CDR1 SEHNR, CDR2 FQNEAQ (reference sequence). The CDR3 DNA follows: TGTGCCAGCAGTACAGGGGGCGCCGGTCAGCCCCAGCATTTT. It is translated as CASSTGGAGQPQHF.

This sequence joins TRBV28 and TRBJ1-5, with D perhaps matching TRBD1 (6 bases). V shed 3 bases and J shed 4 bases, with 13 bases lying between them. The CDR3 has 15 amino acids. The germline CDR1 and CDR2 sequences are MDHEN and SYDVKM. The CDR3 region is CASSLATGINQPQHF. Written as DNA, the CDR3 is TGTGCCAGCAGTTTGGCCACAGGGATAAATCAGCCCCAGCATTTT.

The rearrangement joins TRBV5-6 to TRBJ2-7, with 9 positions matching TRBD1. The CDR3 loop spans 14 amino acids. V shed 3 bases and J 5 bases; nucleotides not matched to a gene: 6. Germline values: CDR1 SGHDT, CDR2 YYEEEE. CDR3 in amino acids: CASSYWGQGNEQYF. CDR3 in DNA: TGTGCCAGCAGCTACTGGGGACAGGGAAACGAGCAGTACTTC. Drawing the rest from reference TRBV5-6 and TRBJ2-7, the complete variable domain is DAGVTQSPTHLIKTRGQQVTLRCSPKSGHDTVSWYQQALGQGPQFIFQYYEEEERQRGNFPDRFSGHQFPNYSSELNVNALLLGDSALYLCASSYWGQGNEQYFGPGTRLTVT.

The chain recombines TRBV7-2 with TRBJ2-5; D not certain. Looked up from germline, CDR1 is SGHTA and CDR2 is FQGNSA. This CDR3 comprises 13 residues. V dropped 2 bases and J dropped 5 bases, with 9 bases sitting between them. CDR3 DNA sequence: TGTGCCAGCAGCTTAACGCACGGGGAGACCCAGTACTTC. Protein product: CASSLTHGETQYF.

This clone has a handful of counts. This rearrangement joins TRBV29-1 to TRBJ2-1, with a tentative D call TRBD1 (6 bases). V dropped 1 base and J dropped 6 bases, with 13 bases sitting between them. This CDR3 has 14 amino acids. Germline V gives CDR1 SQVTM, CDR2 ANQGSEA. In DNA, the CDR3 is TGCAGCGTTGAAGGGGGAACAGGGCGCAATGAGCAGTTCTTC. Encoded protein: CSVEGGTGRNEQFF.

This clone was found a few times. The chain carries TRBV10-1 and TRBJ1-1; D not resolved. CDR3 length: 13 amino acids. V was cut by 6 bases and J by 6 bases, with 14 bases left in between. Germline V lookup: CDR1 WNHNN, CDR2 SYGVQD (reference sequence). CDR3 sequence: CASRAGGSAEAFF. CDR3 in DNA: TGCGCCAGCAGGGCAGGAGGGAGCGCTGAAGCTTTCTTT.

The CDR3 DNA reads TGTGCCAGCAGGAGGGACCCGGGGGTCACTGAAGCTTTCTTT. Translation: CASRRDPGVTEAFF. The V and J genes are TRBV2 and TRBJ1-1; the D gene is possibly TRBD1 (5 bases). V lost 6 bases, J lost 4 bases, and 15 bases lay in between. The CDR3 has 14 amino acids. CDR1 and CDR2 from the germline V gene are SNHLY and FYNNEI. Full variable domain (outside the CDR3, taken from reference TRBV2 and TRBJ1-1): EPEVTQTPSHQVTQMGQEVILRCVPISNHLYFYWYRQILGQKVEFLVSFYNNEISEKSEIFDDQFSVERPDGSNFTLKIRSTKLEDSAMYFCASRRDPGVTEAFFGQGTRLTVV.

The genes are TRBV5-4 and TRBJ2-1; the match to TRBD2 covers 10 bases. In germline, CDR1 is SGHNT, CDR2 YYREEE (reference sequence). J gave up 5 bases and V 0 bases, and 5 bases lay outside the gene matches. The CDR3 contains 16 residues. The CDR3 sequence is CASSLGSGGRDNEQFF. CDR3 bases: TGTGCCAGCAGCTTGGGTAGCGGGGGGCGAGACAATGAGCAGTTCTTC.

J is TRBJ2-3 and V is TRBV12-5, with D maybe TRBD2 (7 bases). CDR1 and CDR2 from the germline V gene are LGHNT and FRNRAP. V was pared by 3 bases and J by 4 bases, with 11 bases between. CDR3 length equals 14 residues. This chain's CDR3 is CASGLRGGADTQYF. The CDR3 nucleotides are TGTGCTAGTGGTTTAAGGGGGGGGGCAGATACGCAGTATTTT.

This clone was seen only a few times. J is TRBJ1-1 and V is TRBV7-2; maybe TRBD1 (6 bases). Looked up from germline, CDR1 is SGHTA and CDR2 is FQGNSA. V was shortened by 0 bases and J by 1 base, with 12 bases between the two germline ends. The CDR3 loop spans 16 amino acids. CDR3 bases: TGTGCCAGCAGCTTAGCTTCAGGGGTTAAGAACACTGAAGCTTTCTTT. Amino acids: CASSLASGVKNTEAFF.

Concerning this clone: Other DNA sequences in this specimen translate into the identical CDR3. The V gene is TRBV12-3 or TRBV12-4, the J gene TRBJ2-5, with TRBD2 matching over 7 bases. This CDR3 is built from 13 residues. V dropped 8 bases and J dropped 5; count of bases not matched to a gene: 8. CDR3 in amino acids: CASSLRGGETQYF. The CDR3 nucleotides are TGTGCCAGCTCCCTGCGGGGAGGGGAGACCCAGTACTTC.

The chain employs TRBV6-1 and TRBJ2-5, with 10 nucleotides matching TRBD2. After removal of 4 bases from V and 1 base from J, the junction contained 6 bases not matched to a gene. The CDR3 loop spans 16 amino acids. CDR1 and CDR2 (germline): MNHNS, SASEGT. This CDR3 is CASSAGLAALQETQYF. The CDR3 DNA reads TGTGCCAGCAGTGCTGGACTAGCGGCGCTCCAAGAGACCCAGTACTTC.